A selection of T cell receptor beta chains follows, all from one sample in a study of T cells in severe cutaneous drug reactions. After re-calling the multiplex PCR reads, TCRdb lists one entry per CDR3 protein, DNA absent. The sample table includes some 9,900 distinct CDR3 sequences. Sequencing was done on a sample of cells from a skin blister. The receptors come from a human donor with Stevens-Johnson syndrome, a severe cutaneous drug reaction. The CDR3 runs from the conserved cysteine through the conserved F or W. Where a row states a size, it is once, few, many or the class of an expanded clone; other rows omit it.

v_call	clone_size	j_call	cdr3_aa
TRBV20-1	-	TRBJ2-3	CSAYLGRSNTQYF
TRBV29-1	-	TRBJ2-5	CSTEGVSQETQYF
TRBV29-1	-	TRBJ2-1	CSVDDSSPNEQFF
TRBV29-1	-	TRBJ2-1	CSGWLAGERESYNEQFF
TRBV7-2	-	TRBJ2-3	CASSLGAGVRTDTQYF
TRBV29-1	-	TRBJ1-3	CSAVGQEISGNTIYF
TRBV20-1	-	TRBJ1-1	CSASLWPEAFF
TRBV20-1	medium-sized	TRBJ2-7	CSAHPSLTSGSSEQYF
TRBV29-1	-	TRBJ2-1	CSAQWRVEQFF
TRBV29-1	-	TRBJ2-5	CSADGGPYETQYF
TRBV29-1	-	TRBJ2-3	CSTLGGAFTDTQYF
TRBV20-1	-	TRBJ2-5	CSARVFASGNVQETQYF
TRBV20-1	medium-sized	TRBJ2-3	CSASRDSFSTDTQYF
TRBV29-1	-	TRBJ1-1	CSVELQGRGTEAFF
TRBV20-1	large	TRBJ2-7	CSAKSPRTGDMEQYF
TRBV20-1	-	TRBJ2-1	CSARLSSYNEQFF
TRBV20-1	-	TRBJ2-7	CSAKGAPYEQYF
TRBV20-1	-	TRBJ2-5	CSASRSRVQETQYF
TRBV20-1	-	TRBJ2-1	CSVRLARPSQLINEQFF
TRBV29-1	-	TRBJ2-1	CSVDWISSYNEQFF
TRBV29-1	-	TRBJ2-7	CSVEDLGSSYNEQYF
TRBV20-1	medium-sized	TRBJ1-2	CSARDGHRGSNYGYTF
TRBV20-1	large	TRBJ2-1	CSASSGTTFDEQFF
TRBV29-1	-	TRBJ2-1	CSAPLAGSYNEQFF